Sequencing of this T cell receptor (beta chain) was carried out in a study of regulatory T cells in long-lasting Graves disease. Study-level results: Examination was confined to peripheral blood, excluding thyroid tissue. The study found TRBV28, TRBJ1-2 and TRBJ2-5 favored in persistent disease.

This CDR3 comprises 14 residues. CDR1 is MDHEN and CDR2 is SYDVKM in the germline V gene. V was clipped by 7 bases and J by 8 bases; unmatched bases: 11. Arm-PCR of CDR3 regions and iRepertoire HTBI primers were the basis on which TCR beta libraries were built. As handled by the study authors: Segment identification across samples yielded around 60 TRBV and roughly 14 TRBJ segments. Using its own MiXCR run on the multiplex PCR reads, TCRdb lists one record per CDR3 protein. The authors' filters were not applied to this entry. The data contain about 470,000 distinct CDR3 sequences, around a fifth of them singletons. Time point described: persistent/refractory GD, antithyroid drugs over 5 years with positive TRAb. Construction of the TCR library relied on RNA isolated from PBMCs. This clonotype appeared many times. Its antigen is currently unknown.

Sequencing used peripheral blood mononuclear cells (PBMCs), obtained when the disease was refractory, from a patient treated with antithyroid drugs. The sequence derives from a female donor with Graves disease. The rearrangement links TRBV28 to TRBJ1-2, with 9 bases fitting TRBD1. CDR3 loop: CASTVSGQGAGYTF. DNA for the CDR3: TGTGCCAGCACAGTGTCGGGACAGGGAGCCGGCTACACCTTC.